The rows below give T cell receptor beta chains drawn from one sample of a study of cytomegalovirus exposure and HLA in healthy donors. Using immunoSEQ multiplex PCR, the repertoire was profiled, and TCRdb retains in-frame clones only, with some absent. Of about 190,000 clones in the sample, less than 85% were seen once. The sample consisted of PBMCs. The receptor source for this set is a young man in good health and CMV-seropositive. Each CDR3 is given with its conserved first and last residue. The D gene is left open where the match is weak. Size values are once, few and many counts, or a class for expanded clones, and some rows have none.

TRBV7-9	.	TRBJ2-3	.	TGTGCCAGCAGCTTACGCGGAACCACAGATACGCAGTATTTT	CASSLRGTTDTQYF
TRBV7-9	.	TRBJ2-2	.	TGTGCCAGCAGCCTCTCAGCTGGCGCTACTAGACGGGAGCTGTTTTTT	CASSLSAGATRRELFF
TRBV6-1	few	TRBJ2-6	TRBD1	TGTGCCAGCAGTGTTTTCGGTTGGGACAGGGGTCTCTCTGGGGCCAACGTCCTGACTTTC	CASSVFGWDRGLSGANVLTF
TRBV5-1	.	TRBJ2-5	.	TGCGCCAGCAGCTCAGGGGCACAAGAGACCCAGTACTTC	CASSSGAQETQYF
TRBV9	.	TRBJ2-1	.	TGTGCCAGCGGGGAGCGCAATGAGCAGTTCTTC	CASGERNEQFF
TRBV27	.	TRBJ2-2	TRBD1	TGTGCCAGCAGTCATACAGGGGGGAGCGGGGAGCTGTTTTTT	CASSHTGGSGELFF
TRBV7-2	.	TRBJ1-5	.	TGTGCCAGCAGCTTGGGGGGAAATAGCAATCAGCCCCAGCATTTT	CASSLGGNSNQPQHF
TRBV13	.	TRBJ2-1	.	TGTGCCAGCAGCAGAGACACCAACAATGAGCAGTTCTTC	CASSRDTNNEQFF
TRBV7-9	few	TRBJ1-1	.	TGTGCCAGCAGCTTTACAGAGAACACTGAAGCTTTCTTT	CASSFTENTEAFF
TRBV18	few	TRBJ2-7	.	TGTGCCAGCTCACGGGGACAATGGGAAGAGCAGTACTTC	CASSRGQWEEQYF
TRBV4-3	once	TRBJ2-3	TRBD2	TGCGCCAGCAGCTGGGCCGCTAGCGGCCCCACAGATACGCAGTATTTT	CASSWAASGPTDTQYF
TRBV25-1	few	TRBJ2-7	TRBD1	TGTGCCAGCAGTAGGACAGGGGCCTCCTACGAGCAGTACTTC	CASSRTGASYEQYF
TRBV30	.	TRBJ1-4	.	TGTGCCTGGAGTGCCGGTTATAATGAAAAACTGTTTTTT	CAWSAGYNEKLFF
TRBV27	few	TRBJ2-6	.	TGTGCCAGCAGCAGAACCGACTCTGGGGCCAACGTCCTGACTTTC	CASSRTDSGANVLTF
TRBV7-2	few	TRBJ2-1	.	TGTGCCAGCAGCTCAGGGGCAGGCGAGCAGTTCTTC	CASSSGAGEQFF
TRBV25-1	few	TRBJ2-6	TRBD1	TGTGCCAGCAGTGATGACAGGGTCCCCTCTGGGGCCAACGTCCTGACTTTC	CASSDDRVPSGANVLTF
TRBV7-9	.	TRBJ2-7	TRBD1	TGTGCCAGCAGGGACAGGGCTTCCTACGAGCAGTACTTC	CASRDRASYEQYF
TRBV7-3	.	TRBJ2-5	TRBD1	TGTGCCAGCAGCGCGGGACAGGGCAAAGAGCAGTACTTC	CASSAGQGKEQYF
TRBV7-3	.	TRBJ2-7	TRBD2	TGTGCCAGCAGCTTAACGGGGCTAGCTACGGGAGGAAAGTACTTC	CASSLTGLATGGKYF
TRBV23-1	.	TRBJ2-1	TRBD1	TGCGCCAGCAGTCCACCTCAGGGGGATGAAGACAATGAGCAGTTCTTC	CASSPPQGDEDNEQFF
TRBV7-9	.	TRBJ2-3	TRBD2	TGTGCCAGCAGCCTCGGGAGGTCTCAGGATACGCAGTATTTT	CASSLGRSQDTQYF
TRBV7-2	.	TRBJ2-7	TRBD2	TGTGCCAGCAGCCCTAACGGACTAGCGGCCGCCTACGAGCAGTACTTC	CASSPNGLAAAYEQYF
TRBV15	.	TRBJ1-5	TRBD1	TGTGCCACCTCCCGGGACAGGGGGCGCGGGGGCCGTCAGCCCCAGCATTTT	CATSRDRGRGGRQPQHF
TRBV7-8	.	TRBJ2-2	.	TGTGCCAGCAGCTGGGGACATACCGCGAACACCGGGGAGCTGTTTTTT	CASSWGHTANTGELFF
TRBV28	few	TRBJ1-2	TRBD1	TGTGCCAGCACCCTGGGACAGGGGTATGGCTACACCTTC	CASTLGQGYGYTF
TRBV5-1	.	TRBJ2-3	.	TGCGCCAGCAGCTTAGGCGGGGGCACAGATACGCAGTATTTT	CASSLGGGTDTQYF
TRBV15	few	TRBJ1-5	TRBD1	TGTGCCACCAGCAGAGAAGGGACAGGGGTGCAGCCCCAGCATTTT	CATSREGTGVQPQHF
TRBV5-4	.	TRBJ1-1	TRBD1	TGTGCCAGCAGAGTTACAGGGGCAGGCACTGAAGCTTTCTTT	CASRVTGAGTEAFF
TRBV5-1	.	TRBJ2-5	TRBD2	TGCGCCAGCAGCACCGGGACTAGCGGGGGGAGGGAGACCCAGTACTTC	CASSTGTSGGRETQYF
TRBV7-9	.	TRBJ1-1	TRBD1	TGTGCCAGCAGCTTAGGGCCGGGACAGCCGAACACTGAAGCTTTCTTT	CASSLGPGQPNTEAFF
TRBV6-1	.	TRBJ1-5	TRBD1	TGTGCCAGCAGTGCTAGGACAGGGAATCAGCCCCAGCATTTT	CASSARTGNQPQHF
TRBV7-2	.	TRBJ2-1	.	TGTGCCAGCAGCTTAGAAAGGCGGGCCCTTGGGCAGTTCTTC	CASSLERRALGQFF
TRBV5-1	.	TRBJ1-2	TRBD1	TGCGCCAGCAGCCCGGGACAGGGGGCGCTACCCTATGGCTACACCTTC	CASSPGQGALPYGYTF